These T cell receptor beta chains were read from a single sample in a study of blood T cell repertoires in COVID-19. Method: immunoSEQ multiplex PCR; TCRdb's copy keeps in-frame clones and lacks some. The sample consists of 300,000 or so clones, about 90% of them appearing once. The sample was peripheral blood. These receptors all stem from a middle-aged woman with acute or convalescent COVID-19. Each CDR3 is given with its conserved first and last residue. The D gene is left open where the match is weak. Some rows mark clone size as missing; the rest say once, few, many or name a class of expanded clone.

>.|TRBV9|TRBJ2-3|TRBD2
TGTGCCAGCAGCCCCCAGAGGGGACTAGCAGGCGCAGATACGCAGTATTTT
CASSPQRGLAGADTQYF
>.|TRBV7-9|TRBJ2-5|TRBD2
TGTGCCAGCAGCGGATCCGGGACTAGCGCCCTACCAGAGACCCAGTACTTC
CASSGSGTSALPETQYF
>.|TRBV5-4|TRBJ1-6|.
TGTGCCAGCAGCCGAGGGACTTATAATTCACCCCTCCACTTT
CASSRGTYNSPLHF
>.|TRBV5-1|TRBJ1-2|.
TGCGCCAGCAGCCCTTTAGACAGCGGCTACACCTTC
CASSPLDSGYTF
>.|TRBV10-3|TRBJ1-2|.
TGTGCCATCAGTGAGGCAGGGGACTATGGCTACACCTTC
CAISEAGDYGYTF
>few|TRBV7-9|TRBJ1-1|.
TGTGCCAGCAGCTTAGTTTGGGAGAGGAACACTGAAGCTTTCTTT
CASSLVWERNTEAFF
>.|TRBV7-2|TRBJ1-6|TRBD1
TGTGCCAGCAGCTTACCTGGACAGGGGGCGAATTCACCCCTCCACTTT
CASSLPGQGANSPLHF
>.|TRBV25-1|TRBJ1-1|TRBD1
TGTGCCAGCCAGATCTCCGGGACAGGGGTCACTGAAGCTTTCTTT
CASQISGTGVTEAFF
>.|TRBV7-2|TRBJ1-6|.
TGTGCCAGCAGCTTAGCAGGACTGAGAAGTATAGATTCACCCCTCCACTTT
CASSLAGLRSIDSPLHF
>.|TRBV24-1|TRBJ2-4|.
TGTGCCACCAGTGATTTGCAGCGAGCCCAAAACATTCAGTACTTC
CATSDLQRAQNIQYF